The 6 T cell receptor beta chains given below trace back to one sample, sequenced in a study of cytotoxic CD8 clonotypes in ibrutinib-treated CLL. The method was immunoSEQ multiplex PCR; TCRdb's version includes in-frame clones alone and lacks a portion of them. The data contain some 81,000 clones, about 85% of them singletons. The source material was PBMCs, sampled after 12 months of ibrutinib treatment. These receptors all come from a human donor with chronic lymphocytic leukemia.

The chain carries TRBV4-3 and TRBJ1-1; no firm D call. Germline loops: CDR1 LGHNA, CDR2 YSLEER. Trimming removed 4 bases from V and 2 bases from J, with 11 bases in between. There are 14 residues in the CDR3. The CDR3 loop reads CASSPGPGNTEAFF. The CDR3 bases are TGCGCCAGCAGCCCCGGGCCGGGAAACACTGAAGCTTTCTTT.

The chain employs TRBV30 and TRBJ2-5; TRBD2 is a possible D gene (7 bases). Per the germline V gene, CDR1 is GTSNPN and CDR2 is SVGIG (reference sequence). Trimming stripped 0 bases from V and 1 base from J, with 9 bases between. The CDR3 length is 14 residues. CDR3 residues: CAWSVGGGQETQYF. CDR3 nucleotide sequence: TGTGCCTGGAGTGTAGGGGGGGGCCAAGAGACCCAGTACTTC.

Within the sample, this clone is medium-sized (0.01 to 0.1%). V and J are TRBV4-3 and TRBJ2-7, with TRBD1 matching over 10 bases. V was clipped by 4 bases and J by 2 bases; unmatched bases: 2. CDR1 is LGHNA and CDR2 is YSLEER in the germline V gene. This CDR3 is 14 amino acids long. The CDR3 sequence: CASSRDRGPYEQYF. In DNA, the CDR3 is TGCGCCAGCAGCCGAGACAGGGGGCCCTACGAGCAGTACTTC.

The chain is built from TRBV5-5 and TRBJ2-5; no reliable D call. V was clipped by 4 bases and J by 5 bases, with 15 bases between them. CDR3 length: 14 amino acids. The V gene's germline CDR1 is SGHKS and CDR2 YYEKEE (reference sequence). CDR3 nucleotides: TGTGCCAGCAGCCCGGACCCGGCTGTGGAGACCCAGTACTTC. Its translation: CASSPDPAVETQYF.

CDR3 in amino acids: CASSPLRASSLLYEQYF. In nucleotides, the CDR3 is TGTGCCAGCAGCCCCCTACGTGCCAGCAGTTTATTGTACGAGCAGTACTTC. J is TRBJ2-7 and V is TRBV27, with D unresolved. Per the germline V gene, CDR1 is MNHEY and CDR2 is SMNVEV (reference sequence). This CDR3 comprises 17 residues. Trimming cost V 6 bases and J 4 bases, with 25 bases left between them.

This chain connects TRBV4-1 to TRBJ2-7; 10 nucleotides agree with TRBD1. The germline CDR1 and CDR2 sequences are MGHRA and YSYEKL. The CDR3 is made up of 17 amino acids. The V and J ends lost 0 bases and 4 bases, in that order; junction bases with no gene match: 9. The CDR3 loop is CASSQDPGTGARYEQYF. CDR3 sequence (DNA): TGCGCCAGCAGCCAAGACCCAGGGACAGGGGCTCGGTACGAGCAGTACTTC.